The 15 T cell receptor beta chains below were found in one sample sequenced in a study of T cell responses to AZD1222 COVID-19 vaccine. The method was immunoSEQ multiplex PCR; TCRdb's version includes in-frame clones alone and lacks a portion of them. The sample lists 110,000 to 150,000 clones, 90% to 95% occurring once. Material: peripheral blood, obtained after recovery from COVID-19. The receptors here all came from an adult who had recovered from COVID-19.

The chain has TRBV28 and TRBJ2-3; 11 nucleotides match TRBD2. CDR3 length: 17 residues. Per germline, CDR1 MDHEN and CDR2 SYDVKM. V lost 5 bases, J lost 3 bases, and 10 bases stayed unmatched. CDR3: CASSPGATSGTTDTQYF. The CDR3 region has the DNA TGTGCCAGCAGTCCAGGGGCGACTAGCGGGACAACAGATACGCAGTATTTT.

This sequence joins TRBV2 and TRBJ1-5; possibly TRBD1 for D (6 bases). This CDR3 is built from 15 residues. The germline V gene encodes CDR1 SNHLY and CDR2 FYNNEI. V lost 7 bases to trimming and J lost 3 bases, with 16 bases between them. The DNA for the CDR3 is TGTGCCAGCACCCGAGAGGGGGGCCCCAATCAGCCCCAGCATTTT. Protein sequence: CASTREGGPNQPQHF.

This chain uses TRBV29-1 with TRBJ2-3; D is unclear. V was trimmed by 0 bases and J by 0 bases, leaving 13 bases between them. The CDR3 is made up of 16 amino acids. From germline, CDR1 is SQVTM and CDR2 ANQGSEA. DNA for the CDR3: TGCAGCGTTGAAGACGCCAACAGTGCTAGCACAGATACGCAGTATTTT. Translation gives CSVEDANSASTDTQYF.

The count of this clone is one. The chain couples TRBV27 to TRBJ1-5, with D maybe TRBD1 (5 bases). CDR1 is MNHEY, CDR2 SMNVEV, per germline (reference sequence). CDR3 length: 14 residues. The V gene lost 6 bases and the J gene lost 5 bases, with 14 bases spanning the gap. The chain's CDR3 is CASRAITGDQPQHF. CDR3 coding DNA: TGTGCCAGCAGAGCCATCACAGGAGATCAGCCCCAGCATTTT.

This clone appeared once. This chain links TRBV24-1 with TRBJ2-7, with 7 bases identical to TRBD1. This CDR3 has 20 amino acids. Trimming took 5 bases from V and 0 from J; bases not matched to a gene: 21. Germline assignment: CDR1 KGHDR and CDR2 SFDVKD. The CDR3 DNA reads TGTGCCACCAGTGGCCGACTTGCCCTTTGGGACAGATGGAGCTCCTACGAGCAGTACTTC. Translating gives CATSGRLALWDRWSSYEQYF.

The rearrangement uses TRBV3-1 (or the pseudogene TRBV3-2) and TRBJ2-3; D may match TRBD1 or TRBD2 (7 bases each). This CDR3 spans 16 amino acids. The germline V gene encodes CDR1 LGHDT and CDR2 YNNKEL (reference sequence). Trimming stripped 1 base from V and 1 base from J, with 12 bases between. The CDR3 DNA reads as TGTGCCAGCAGCCAAGGGCAGGGGGGGCGCACAGATACGCAGTATTTT. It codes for CASSQGQGGRTDTQYF.

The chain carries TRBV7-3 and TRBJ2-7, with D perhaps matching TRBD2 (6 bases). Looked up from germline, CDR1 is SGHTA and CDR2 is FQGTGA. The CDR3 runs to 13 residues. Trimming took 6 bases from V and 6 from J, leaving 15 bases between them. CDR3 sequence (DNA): TGTGCCAGCAGTCTACATAGGGACTTCGAGCAGTACTTC. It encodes CASSLHRDFEQYF.

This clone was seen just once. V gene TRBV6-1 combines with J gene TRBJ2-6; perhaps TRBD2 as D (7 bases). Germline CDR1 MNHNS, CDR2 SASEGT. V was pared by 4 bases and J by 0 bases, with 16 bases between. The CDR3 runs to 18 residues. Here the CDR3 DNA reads TGTGCCAGCAGTGCGAGGGGGGGGCCCCGCTCTGGGGCCAACGTCCTGACTTTC. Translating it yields CASSARGGPRSGANVLTF.

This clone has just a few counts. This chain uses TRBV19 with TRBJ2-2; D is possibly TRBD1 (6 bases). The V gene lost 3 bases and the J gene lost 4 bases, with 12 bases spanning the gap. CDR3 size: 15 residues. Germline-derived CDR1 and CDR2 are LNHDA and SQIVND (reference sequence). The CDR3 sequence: CASSMVQGGTGELFF. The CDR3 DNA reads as TGTGCCAGTAGTATGGTACAGGGTGGCACCGGGGAGCTGTTTTTT.

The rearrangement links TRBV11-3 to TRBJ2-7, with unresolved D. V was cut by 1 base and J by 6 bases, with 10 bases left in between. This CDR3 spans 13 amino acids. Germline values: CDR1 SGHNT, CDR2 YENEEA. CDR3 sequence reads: CASSLVPRSEQYF. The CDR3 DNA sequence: TGTGCCAGCAGCTTAGTACCCCGCTCCGAGCAGTACTTC.

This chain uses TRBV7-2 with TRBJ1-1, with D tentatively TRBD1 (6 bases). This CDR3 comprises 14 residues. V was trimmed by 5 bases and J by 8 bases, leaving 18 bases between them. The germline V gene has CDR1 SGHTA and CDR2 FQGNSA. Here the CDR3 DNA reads TGTGCCAGCAGCCCTATGGACAGCCAAAGCGAAGCTTTCTTT. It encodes CASSPMDSQSEAFF.

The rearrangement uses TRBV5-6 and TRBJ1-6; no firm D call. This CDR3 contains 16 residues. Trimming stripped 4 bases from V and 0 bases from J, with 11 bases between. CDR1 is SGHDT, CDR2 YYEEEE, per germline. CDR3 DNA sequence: TGTGCCAGCAGCCGCGACACGAGCTCCTATAATTCACCCCTCCACTTT. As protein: CASSRDTSSYNSPLHF. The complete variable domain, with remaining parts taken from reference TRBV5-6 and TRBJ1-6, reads DAGVTQSPTHLIKTRGQQVTLRCSPKSGHDTVSWYQQALGQGPQFIFQYYEEEERQRGNFPDRFSGHQFPNYSSELNVNALLLGDSALYLCASSRDTSSYNSPLHFGNGTRLTVT.

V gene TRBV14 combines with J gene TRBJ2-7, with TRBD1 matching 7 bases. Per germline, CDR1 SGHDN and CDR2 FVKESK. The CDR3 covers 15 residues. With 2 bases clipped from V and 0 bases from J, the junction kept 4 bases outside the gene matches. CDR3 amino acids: CASSQPGQRSYEQYF. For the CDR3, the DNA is TGTGCCAGCAGCCAACCGGGACAGCGCTCCTACGAGCAGTACTTC.

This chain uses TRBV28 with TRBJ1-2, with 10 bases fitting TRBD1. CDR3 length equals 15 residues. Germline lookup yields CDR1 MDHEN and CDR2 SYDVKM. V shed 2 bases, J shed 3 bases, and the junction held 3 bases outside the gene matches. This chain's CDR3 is CASSLPDRGDYGYTF. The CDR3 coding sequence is TGTGCCAGCAGTTTACCGGACAGGGGGGACTATGGCTACACCTTC.

The CDR3 region has the DNA TGCGCCAGCAGCCTGACAGGGATCAGCGCAGATACGCAGTATTTT. Its translation is CASSLTGISADTQYF. The chain couples TRBV5-1 to TRBJ2-3, with 7 positions matching TRBD1. V shed 4 bases and J 4 bases; nucleotides not matched to a gene: 9. In germline, CDR1 is SGHRS, CDR2 YFSETQ. The CDR3 covers 15 residues. Using reference TRBV5-1 and TRBJ2-3 for the parts outside the CDR3, the full variable domain is KAGVTQTPRYLIKTRGQQVTLSCSPISGHRSVSWYQQTPGQGLQFLFEYFSETQRNKGNFPGRFSGRQFSNSRSEMNVSTLELGDSALYLCASSLTGISADTQYFGPGTRLTVL.